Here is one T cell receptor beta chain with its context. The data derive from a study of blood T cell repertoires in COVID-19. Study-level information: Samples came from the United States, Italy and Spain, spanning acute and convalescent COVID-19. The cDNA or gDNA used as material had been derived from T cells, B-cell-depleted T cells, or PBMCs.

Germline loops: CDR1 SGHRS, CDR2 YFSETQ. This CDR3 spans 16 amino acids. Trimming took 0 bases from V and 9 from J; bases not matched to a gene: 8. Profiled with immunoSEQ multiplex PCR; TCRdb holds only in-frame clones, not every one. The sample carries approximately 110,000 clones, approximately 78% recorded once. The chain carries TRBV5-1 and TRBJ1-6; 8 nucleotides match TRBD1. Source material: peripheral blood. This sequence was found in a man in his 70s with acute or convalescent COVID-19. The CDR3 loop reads CASSLGSGQGGSPLHF. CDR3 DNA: TGCGCCAGCAGCTTGGGGTCTGGACAGGGAGGTTCACCCCTCCACTTT.